The 21 T cell receptor beta chains presented below share a single source sample, sequenced in a study of shared clonotypes between healthy human individuals. Measured with immunoSEQ multiplex PCR; TCRdb has only the in-frame clones, and not every one. The sample has millions of clones; 85% to 95% are singletons. The sequenced sample consisted of naive CD4+ T cells from PBMCs. The subset was: CD45RA+ positively selected. The receptors come from a man aged 18-30 years in good health. Some clones in this sample may be carry-over from other donors' samples.

The chain couples TRBV30 to TRBJ2-3; 8 nucleotides line up with TRBD2. The CDR3 extends over 14 amino acids. V lost 3 bases, J lost 3 bases, and 5 bases stayed unmatched. The germline V gene has CDR1 GTSNPN and CDR2 SVGIG (reference sequence). The CDR3 region has the DNA TGTGCCTGGAGCCCAGGACTAGCTACAGATACGCAGTATTTT. This encodes CAWSPGLATDTQYF.

V and J are TRBV15 and TRBJ2-7, with D unresolved. The CDR3 length is 18 residues. The ends were cut back, 0 bases at V and 2 bases at J, with 20 bases in the middle. Germline values: CDR1 LNHNV, CDR2 YYDKDF (reference sequence). CDR3 protein: CATSREQGRTMDPYEQYF. The CDR3 DNA reads as TGTGCCACCAGCAGAGAGCAAGGGCGGACGATGGATCCCTACGAGCAGTACTTC.

The chain links TRBV15 to TRBJ1-2; the D gene is possibly TRBD1 (5 bases). Germline CDR1 reads LNHNV; CDR2 reads YYDKDF (reference sequence). The CDR3 loop spans 12 amino acids. Trimming took off 2 bases at V and 8 bases at J, with 9 bases between the two ends. The CDR3 sequence is CATSRPQGGYTF. CDR3 coding DNA: TGTGCCACCAGCAGACCCCAGGGAGGCTACACCTTC. The variable domain in full, with the rest retrieved from reference TRBV15 and TRBJ1-2, is DAMVIQNPRYQVTQFGKPVTLSCSQTLNHNVMYWYQQKSSQAPKLLFHYYDKDFNNEADTPDNFQSRRPNTSFCFLDIRSPGLGDTAMYLCATSRPQGGYTFGSGTRLTVV.

The V and J genes are TRBV7-2 and TRBJ1-5; unclear D gene. Germline V gene sequence: CDR1 SGHTA, CDR2 FQGNSA. This CDR3 comprises 13 residues. Deletions cut 3 bases from V and 4 bases from J, with 7 bases between. CDR3 sequence (DNA): TGTGCCAGCAGCTTTGGGGAAAATCAGCCCCAGCATTTT. Translation gives CASSFGENQPQHF.

This chain joins TRBV5-1 and TRBJ1-2; 10 positions match TRBD1. The V and J ends lost 4 bases and 4 bases, in that order; junction bases with no gene match: 7. The CDR3 loop spans 15 amino acids. In germline, CDR1 is SGHRS, CDR2 YFSETQ. DNA for the CDR3: TGCGCCAGCAGCATAGACAGGGGGCTTAGCTATGGCTACACCTTC. It yields the protein CASSIDRGLSYGYTF.

The chain has TRBV19 and TRBJ2-2; the D is unclear. The CDR3 totals 17 residues. Trimming left V 2 bases short and J 2 bases short, with 15 bases between. Germline lookup yields CDR1 LNHDA and CDR2 SQIVND (reference sequence). This CDR3 is CASSIIVTRTNTGELFF. CDR3 bases: TGTGCCAGTAGTATAATTGTTACTCGAACTAACACCGGGGAGCTGTTTTTT. Together with reference TRBV19 and TRBJ2-2, the CDR3 gives the full variable domain: DGGITQSPKYLFRKEGQNVTLSCEQNLNHDAMYWYRQDPGQGLRLIYYSQIVNDFQKGDIAEGYSVSREKKESFPLTVTSAQKNPTAFYLCASSIIVTRTNTGELFFGEGSRLTVL.

This chain links TRBV28 with TRBJ2-1; no definite D call. Germline V gene sequence: CDR1 MDHEN, CDR2 SYDVKM. Trimming stripped 6 bases from V and 4 bases from J, with 13 bases between. The CDR3 runs to 14 residues. CDR3 sequence: CASSLEVAYNEQFF. Written as DNA, the CDR3 is TGTGCCAGCAGCCTAGAGGTAGCTTACAATGAGCAGTTCTTC.

This rearrangement joins TRBV6-6 to TRBJ1-3; D is possibly TRBD1 (5 bases). CDR3 length: 16 amino acids. The V end was cut by 0 bases, the J end by 4 bases, with 13 bases between. Germline V lookup: CDR1 MNHNY, CDR2 SVGAGI (reference sequence). The CDR3 sequence: CASSYSGVPTGNTIYF. DNA for the CDR3: TGTGCCAGCAGTTACTCGGGGGTGCCGACGGGAAACACCATATATTTT.

A single count supports this clone. V is TRBV10-3 and J is TRBJ2-2; tentatively, D is TRBD1 (6 bases). With 0 bases removed from V and 2 bases from J, the gap between germline ends came to 13 bases. Germline V gives CDR1 ENHRY, CDR2 SYGVKD. This CDR3 is built from 17 residues. CDR3 coding DNA: TGTGCCATCAGTGAGTCGGTTGGACAGACAAACACCGGGGAGCTGTTTTTT. As protein: CAISESVGQTNTGELFF.

About this clone itself: Within the sample, other DNA sequences also encode this same CDR3. V usage is TRBV18 and J usage is TRBJ1-2; D remains unclear. This CDR3 has 14 residues. The germline V gene has CDR1 KGHSH and CDR2 LQKENI. V lost 3 bases and J 1 base, leaving 9 bases between the germline ends. The CDR3 nucleotides are TGTGCCAGCTCACCGGGAGGGCTTAACTATGGCTACACCTTC. Translation gives CASSPGGLNYGYTF.

The chain joins TRBV5-8 to TRBJ1-5; TRBD1 might be the D (6 bases). V was shortened by 4 bases and J by 5 bases, with 16 bases between the two germline ends. In germline, CDR1 is SGHTS, CDR2 YDEGEE. The CDR3 consists of 15 residues. Here the CDR3 reads CASSPGASGDQPQHF. The DNA of the CDR3 is TGTGCCAGCAGCCCGGGGGCCAGTGGGGATCAGCCCCAGCATTTT.

This clone occurred once. The rearrangement uses TRBV28 and TRBJ1-5, with TRBD1 matching 7 bases. CDR1 and CDR2 from the germline V gene are MDHEN and SYDVKM. V gave up 4 bases and J gave up 4 bases; unmatched junction bases: 10. This CDR3 is built from 16 residues. The CDR3 sequence: CASSSAGTAFNQPQHF. The DNA of the CDR3 is TGTGCCAGCAGTTCCGCCGGGACAGCCTTTAATCAGCCCCAGCATTTT.

The chain has TRBV7-3 and TRBJ2-2; possible D gene TRBD1, 6 bases. The length of the CDR3 is 15 residues. Germline loops: CDR1 SGHTA, CDR2 FQGTGA. The ends were cut back, 2 bases at V and 0 bases at J, with 7 bases in the middle. The CDR3 DNA follows: TGTGCCAGCAGCTTACGACAGGCGAACACCGGGGAGCTGTTTTTT. Encoded protein: CASSLRQANTGELFF.

This chain connects TRBV18 to TRBJ1-1; D call uncertain. Between the trimmed V and J ends, which lost 1 base and 0 bases, there was a span of 12 bases. Germline CDR1 reads KGHSH; CDR2 reads LQKENI. CDR3 size: 16 residues. For the CDR3, the DNA is TGTGCCAGCTCACCACGGCTGGTCGATATGAACACTGAAGCTTTCTTT. It is translated as CASSPRLVDMNTEAFF.

The chain recombines TRBV27 with TRBJ2-1; tentatively, D is TRBD2 (5 bases). Trimming left V 3 bases short and J 8 bases short, with 26 bases between. The CDR3 runs 18 residues. Per germline, CDR1 MNHEY and CDR2 SMNVEV (reference sequence). As DNA, the CDR3 is TGTGCCAGCAGTTTTAGGCGCAGAGGGTCGTTGGTGGGCCATGAGCAGTTCTTC. It translates to CASSFRRRGSLVGHEQFF.

The V and J genes are TRBV6-6 and TRBJ2-1; 9 bases are a match to TRBD2. CDR3 length: 16 residues. The germline V gene has CDR1 MNHNY and CDR2 SVGAGI (reference sequence). The V and J ends lost 2 bases and 0 bases, in that order; junction bases with no gene match: 2. The CDR3 sequence: CASSYISGSSYNEQFF. CDR3 bases: TGTGCCAGCAGTTACATTAGCGGGAGCTCCTACAATGAGCAGTTCTTC.

The chain is built from TRBV28 and TRBJ2-2; the D is unclear. The V end lost 7 bases, the J end lost 8 bases, and 8 bases lay between the germline ends. There are 11 residues in the CDR3. The germline CDR1 and CDR2 sequences are MDHEN and SYDVKM. The CDR3 protein is CASTSLGELFF. CDR3 in DNA: TGTGCCAGCACCAGCCTTGGGGAGCTGTTTTTT.

This clone was found a few times. The V call is TRBV6-5, the J call TRBJ1-2, with a weak D call TRBD1 (5 bases). Trimming took 11 bases from V and 3 from J, leaving 16 bases between them. Looked up from germline, CDR1 is MNHEY and CDR2 is SVGAGI. The CDR3 loop spans 13 amino acids. In DNA, the CDR3 is TGTGCCGCGCGTTACGGGACGGACTATGGCTACACCTTC. It encodes CAARYGTDYGYTF.

The V gene is TRBV7-9, the J gene TRBJ1-1; 7 bases are a match to TRBD1. The germline V gene encodes CDR1 SEHNR and CDR2 FQNEAQ (reference sequence). The length of the CDR3 is 14 residues. J lost 11 bases, V lost 1 base, and 10 bases had no gene match. CDR3 coding DNA: TGTGCCAGCAGCTTAGGTATCAGGGGGATAAAGGCTTTCTTT. Translation: CASSLGIRGIKAFF.

This clone was counted once. The chain carries TRBV11-3 and TRBJ2-1; the D call may be TRBD1 or TRBD2 (5 bases each). This CDR3 contains 12 residues. Trimming removed 7 bases at V and 9 bases at J, with 13 bases between. CDR1 is SGHNT and CDR2 is YENEEA in the germline V gene. The CDR3 spells CASNPGGGEQFF. The CDR3 coding sequence is TGTGCCAGCAACCCGGGTGGGGGTGAGCAGTTCTTC.

The chain carries TRBV19 and TRBJ2-2; D possibly corresponds to TRBD2 (5 bases). With 7 bases removed from V and 7 bases from J, the gap between germline ends came to 16 bases. CDR1 is LNHDA, CDR2 SQIVND, per germline (reference sequence). CDR3 length: 14 amino acids. The CDR3 nucleotides are TGTGCCAGTAAAATTACGGGGATTCTCGGGGAGCTGTTTTTT. Encoded protein: CASKITGILGELFF.